One sample yielded the 21 T cell receptor beta chains listed below, sequenced in a study of cytomegalovirus exposure and HLA in healthy donors. In the PCR, 60 Vbeta and 13 Jbeta primers were used. The protocol was immunoSEQ multiplex PCR, while the TCRdb copy is restricted to in-frame clones and leaves out a portion. Here the sample spans some 90,000 clones, roughly 78% being singletons. Sequenced sample: PBMCs. All receptors come from a male donor in good health and CMV-seropositive.

This clone is a singleton in its sample. The genes are TRBV2 and TRBJ2-5; D possibly corresponds to TRBD2 (5 bases). Germline V CDR1 and CDR2: SNHLY, FYNNEI. The CDR3 length is 17 residues. V dropped 6 bases and J dropped 3 bases, with 23 bases sitting between them. The CDR3 coding sequence is TGTGCCAGCAGAGGACTTCAAAATTATGATGGCAAAGAGACCCAGTACTTC. Its translation is CASRGLQNYDGKETQYF.

In its sample, this clone was seen once. This chain joins TRBV11-3 and TRBJ1-1; D possibly corresponds to TRBD1 (5 bases). Germline V gene sequence: CDR1 SGHNT, CDR2 YENEEA. The CDR3 length is 14 residues. Trimming stripped 3 bases from V and 1 base from J, with 9 bases between. The CDR3 loop reads CASSFGGANTEAFF. CDR3 sequence (DNA): TGTGCCAGCAGCTTTGGAGGGGCGAACACTGAAGCTTTCTTT.

The chain joins TRBV7-6 to TRBJ2-2; 8 nucleotides align to TRBD1. The ends lost 5 bases at V and 1 base at J; junction bases unmatched: 3. CDR1 and CDR2 from the germline V gene are SGHVS and FNYEAQ. The CDR3 is 15 residues long. CDR3 loop: CASSGQGWNTGELFF. In DNA, the CDR3 is TGTGCCAGCAGCGGACAGGGATGGAACACCGGGGAGCTGTTTTTT.

The table lists this clone with a few counts. Germline and junction disagree at one end, which may indicate a read error. This chain joins TRBV7-9 and TRBJ1-1; tentatively, D is TRBD1 (5 bases). Germline V gene sequence: CDR1 SEHNR, CDR2 FQNEAQ (reference sequence). CDR3 length equals 12 residues. The CDR3 sequence is CSSSFQGAEAFF. The CDR3 nucleotides are TGTTCCAGCAGCTTCCAGGGCGCTGAAGCTTTCTTT.

The J gene is TRBJ2-7, the V gene TRBV2, with no clear D. V was pared by 11 bases and J by 6 bases, with 23 bases between. Germline V gives CDR1 SNHLY, CDR2 FYNNEI. The CDR3 consists of 14 residues. CDR3 protein: CAAAAPSTTGEQYF. The CDR3 DNA reads TGTGCCGCCGCGGCTCCCTCAACTACCGGCGAGCAGTACTTC.

The chain links TRBV27 to TRBJ1-5; D gene unclear. The germline V gene encodes CDR1 MNHEY and CDR2 SMNVEV (reference sequence). Trimming left V 6 bases short and J 5 bases short, with 14 bases between. The CDR3 contains 14 residues. The CDR3 loop is CASRRGGLDQPQHF. DNA of the CDR3: TGTGCCAGCAGACGAGGCGGGCTGGATCAGCCCCAGCATTTT.

The rearrangement links TRBV5-1 to TRBJ1-5, with 11 bases lining up with TRBD1. The CDR3 length is 16 residues. The V gene's germline CDR1 is SGHRS and CDR2 YFSETQ. V lost 4 bases to trimming and J lost 5 bases; unmatched junction nucleotides: 8. The CDR3 DNA reads as TGCGCCAGCAGCGAAGGGACAGGGGGAAGGGATCAGCCCCAGCATTTT. This translates into CASSEGTGGRDQPQHF.

J is TRBJ2-1 and V is TRBV5-4; 8 bases fit TRBD2. Germline values: CDR1 SGHNT, CDR2 YYREEE (reference sequence). After removal of 6 bases from V and 0 bases from J, the junction contained 11 bases not matched to a gene. The CDR3 has 17 amino acids. The CDR3 region has the DNA TGTGCCAGCAAGACACCCACGGGGGGGACCTCCTACAATGAGCAGTTCTTC. Translation: CASKTPTGGTSYNEQFF.

V and J are TRBV19 and TRBJ1-6; D is possibly TRBD1 (6 bases). The CDR3 has 16 residues. The germline V gene has CDR1 LNHDA and CDR2 SQIVND (reference sequence). Trimming stripped 5 bases from V and 10 bases from J, with 21 bases between. This chain's CDR3 is CASSLLGGAVSSPLHF. CDR3 nucleotide sequence: TGTGCCAGTAGTCTCCTGGGGGGGGCGGTCTCCTCACCCCTCCACTTT. Looking up the rest from reference TRBV19 and TRBJ1-6 gives the full variable domain: DGGITQSPKYLFRKEGQNVTLSCEQNLNHDAMYWYRQDPGQGLRLIYYSQIVNDFQKGDIAEGYSVSREKKESFPLTVTSAQKNPTAFYLCASSLLGGAVSSPLHFGNGTRLTVT.

The rearrangement links TRBV10-2 to TRBJ2-3; a possible D gene is TRBD2 (6 bases). The V gene lost 11 bases and the J gene lost 4 bases, with 22 bases spanning the gap. Germline loops: CDR1 WSHSY, CDR2 SAAADI. This CDR3 spans 15 amino acids. The CDR3 region has the DNA TGCGCCGCGGCAGCGGGTTGGGGCTTGGCAGATACGCAGTATTTT. Translating gives CAAAAGWGLADTQYF.

The CDR3: CASSSRGYGYTF. For the CDR3, the DNA is TGTGCCAGCAGTTCCAGGGGCTATGGCTACACCTTC. The rearrangement uses TRBV28 and TRBJ1-2; D perhaps matches TRBD1 (6 bases). CDR1 is MDHEN, CDR2 SYDVKM, per germline. V was trimmed by 4 bases and J by 4 bases, leaving 7 bases between them. The CDR3 has 12 amino acids.

This chain joins TRBV28 and TRBJ1-5, with D possibly TRBD1 on 6 matching bases. This CDR3 has 14 residues. Deletions cut 6 bases from V and 3 bases from J, with 12 bases between. Looked up from germline, CDR1 is MDHEN and CDR2 is SYDVKM. The CDR3 DNA reads TGTGCCAGCAGCCTCGGACAGACCAATCAGCCCCAGCATTTT. Its protein product is CASSLGQTNQPQHF.

This sequence joins TRBV28 and TRBJ2-7; tentatively, D is TRBD1 (5 bases). The CDR3 totals 15 residues. The germline CDR1 and CDR2 sequences are MDHEN and SYDVKM. V was shortened by 6 bases and J by 5 bases, with 20 bases between the two germline ends. CDR3: CASSQDPYGRDEQYF. The CDR3 nucleotides read TGTGCCAGCAGCCAAGACCCCTATGGCAGGGACGAGCAGTACTTC.

The chain uses TRBV5-4 and TRBJ2-2, with D possibly TRBD1 on 5 matching bases. Germline V gene data show CDR1 as SGHNT and CDR2 as YYREEE (reference sequence). V gave up 4 bases and J gave up 0 bases, with 13 bases separating them. The CDR3 is 16 residues long. The CDR3 here is CASSGPGLSNTGELFF. CDR3 nucleotide sequence: TGTGCCAGCAGCGGCCCAGGGCTTTCGAACACCGGGGAGCTGTTTTTT.

In its sample, this clone was seen a few times. The gene calls are TRBV28 and TRBJ2-1; maybe TRBD2 (7 bases). This CDR3 has 17 residues. Germline V CDR1 and CDR2: MDHEN, SYDVKM. Between the trimmed V and J ends, which lost 4 bases and 8 bases, there was a span of 24 bases. CDR3 DNA sequence: TGTGCCAGCAGTTCCCCAAATGGGGGGGGGCTTTTAGATGAGCAGTTCTTC. Its protein product is CASSSPNGGGLLDEQFF.

This chain connects TRBV30 to TRBJ2-7; weak D call: TRBD1 (5 bases). The V gene's germline CDR1 is GTSNPN and CDR2 SVGIG (reference sequence). The CDR3 loop spans 13 amino acids. Trimming took off 5 bases at V and 5 bases at J, with 16 bases between the two ends. CDR3 DNA sequence: TGTGCCTGGGCTTCACAGGTAGCTAACGAGCAGTACTTC. Its protein product is CAWASQVANEQYF.

This clone was seen a handful of times. The chain is built from TRBV28 and TRBJ1-2; D is perhaps TRBD1 (5 bases). CDR3 length: 16 residues. Germline loops: CDR1 MDHEN, CDR2 SYDVKM. Trimming shortened V by 3 bases and J by 8 bases, and 22 bases separated the two germline ends. CDR3: CASSFGGPGRFRGYTF. Here the CDR3 DNA reads TGTGCCAGCAGTTTTGGTGGTCCAGGGCGATTTAGGGGCTACACCTTC.

This clone was counted a few times. The J gene is TRBJ2-3, the V gene TRBV6-1, with a tentative D call TRBD1 (5 bases). V was shortened by 6 bases and J by 5 bases, with 12 bases between the two germline ends. This CDR3 comprises 13 residues. The germline gives CDR1 MNHNS, CDR2 SASEGT. The CDR3 nucleotides are TGTGCCAGCAGCCGAGACAGCCTAGATACGCAGTATTTT. This gives the protein CASSRDSLDTQYF.

This chain uses TRBV5-4 with TRBJ2-6, with 9 bases matching TRBD1. The junction had 7 bases not matched to a gene; V was cut back by 4 bases and J by 2 bases. Germline V lookup: CDR1 SGHNT, CDR2 YYREEE (reference sequence). This CDR3 spans 17 amino acids. The CDR3 DNA sequence: TGTGCCAGCAGCCTCAGGACAGGGGAAGCTGGGGCCAACGTCCTGACTTTC. The encoded protein is CASSLRTGEAGANVLTF.

The chain recombines TRBV28 with TRBJ2-5, with TRBD2 matching 8 bases. CDR3 size: 14 residues. Germline V gene data show CDR1 as MDHEN and CDR2 as SYDVKM. With V trimmed by 5 bases and J by 5 bases, 7 bases remained unmatched. The CDR3 sequence: CASSPRGGLETQYF. The DNA of the CDR3 is TGTGCCAGCAGTCCCCGGGGGGGGTTGGAGACCCAGTACTTC. Variable domain in full (rest from reference TRBV28 and TRBJ2-5): DVKVTQSSRYLVKRTGEKVFLECVQDMDHENMFWYRQDPGLGLRLIYFSYDVKMKEKGDIPEGYSVSREKKERFSLILESASTNQTSMYLCASSPRGGLETQYFGPGTRLLVL.

This chain joins TRBV7-6 and TRBJ2-2; D is perhaps TRBD1 (6 bases). The CDR3 is 15 residues long. The V gene lost 5 bases and the J gene lost 0 bases, with 10 bases spanning the gap. Germline CDR1 and CDR2: SGHVS and FNYEAQ. CDR3 nucleotide sequence: TGTGCCAGCAGCCGGGACAACGCGAACACCGGGGAGCTGTTTTTT. It specifies CASSRDNANTGELFF.